These 24 T cell receptor beta chains came from one sample sequenced in a study of cytomegalovirus exposure and HLA in healthy donors. Both 60 Vbeta primers and 13 Jbeta primers went into the PCR. Produced via immunoSEQ multiplex PCR; TCRdb's table is partial and in-frame only. The sample holds about 150,000 clones, roughly 10% seen once. The source material was PBMCs. The receptors come from a man over 45 in good health and CMV-seronegative.

The rearrangement joins TRBV6-5 to TRBJ1-5; D not certain. This CDR3 is built from 15 residues. Trimming took 6 bases from V and 6 from J, leaving 18 bases between them. Germline CDR1 reads MNHEY; CDR2 reads SVGAGI. The CDR3: CASSRIGKSGQPQHF. CDR3 bases: TGTGCCAGCAGCCGGATCGGAAAGTCAGGTCAGCCCCAGCATTTT.

The chain carries TRBV9 and TRBJ2-1; 7 bases agree with TRBD2. After removal of 4 bases from V and 0 bases from J, the junction contained 13 bases not matched to a gene. Germline loops: CDR1 SGDLS, CDR2 YYNGEE. This CDR3 comprises 18 residues. This CDR3 is CASSTSPSGTPSYNEQFF. The DNA for the CDR3 is TGTGCCAGCAGCACCAGCCCTAGCGGTACCCCCTCCTACAATGAGCAGTTCTTC.

This clone has only a few counts. The CDR3 DNA follows: TGTGCCAGTAGTAGACAGGAAAGCTACAATGAGCAGTTCTTC. Its protein product is CASSRQESYNEQFF. The rearrangement joins TRBV19 to TRBJ2-1; a possible D gene is TRBD1 (6 bases). The CDR3 is 14 residues long. From germline, CDR1 is LNHDA and CDR2 SQIVND (reference sequence). V shed 4 bases and J shed 3 bases, with 10 bases lying between them.

This clone has more than one count but fewer than ten. The J gene is TRBJ1-1, the V gene TRBV30, with TRBD1 matching over 9 bases. Germline loops: CDR1 GTSNPN, CDR2 SVGIG (reference sequence). The CDR3 contains 15 residues. The trim removed 4 bases at V and 7 bases at J, leaving 13 bases unmatched. The CDR3 loop reads CAWTGQGGGEFEAFF. The CDR3, as DNA: TGTGCCTGGACGGGACAGGGCGGGGGAGAGTTTGAAGCTTTCTTT.

This chain connects TRBV5-1 to TRBJ1-6; unclear D gene. V gave up 4 bases and J gave up 5 bases, with 13 bases separating them. Per germline, CDR1 SGHRS and CDR2 YFSETQ. This CDR3 contains 15 residues. The CDR3 loop is CASSDGSPDNSPLHF. The CDR3 nucleotides are TGCGCCAGCAGCGATGGTAGTCCCGATAATTCACCCCTCCACTTT.

The chain couples TRBV2 to TRBJ2-5, with 7 bases fitting TRBD1. V shed 6 bases, J shed 5 bases, and the junction held 9 bases outside the gene matches. The CDR3 extends over 14 amino acids. Germline assignment: CDR1 SNHLY and CDR2 FYNNEI. The CDR3 region is CASRQDRVGETQYF. The CDR3 DNA is TGTGCCAGCAGACAAGACAGGGTTGGGGAGACCCAGTACTTC.

The table lists this clone with a few counts. This chain uses TRBV28 with TRBJ2-3, with D unresolved. The CDR3 extends over 14 amino acids. Deletions cut 4 bases from V and 2 bases from J, with 10 bases between. CDR1 is MDHEN and CDR2 is SYDVKM in the germline V gene. The CDR3 reads CASSSRQVTDTQYF. DNA of the CDR3: TGTGCCAGCAGTTCCCGACAAGTCACAGATACGCAGTATTTT.

This clone appeared a few times. The chain has TRBV5-1 and TRBJ2-2; 7 bases align to TRBD1. The germline V gene encodes CDR1 SGHRS and CDR2 YFSETQ. V dropped 4 bases and J dropped 4; count of bases not matched to a gene: 4. This CDR3 has 14 amino acids. The CDR3 sequence: CASSPRQGTGELFF. The CDR3 DNA reads as TGCGCCAGCAGCCCCCGACAGGGCACCGGGGAGCTGTTTTTT.

This clone was observed a handful of times. This chain connects TRBV5-4 to TRBJ2-3, with 8 bases fitting TRBD1. V was pared by 4 bases and J by 1 base, with 8 bases of the junction left unmatched. Germline CDR1 reads SGHNT; CDR2 reads YYREEE (reference sequence). The CDR3 extends over 16 amino acids. CDR3 loop: CASSRELDRGTDTQYF. DNA for the CDR3: TGTGCCAGCAGCCGTGAATTGGACAGGGGCACAGATACGCAGTATTTT. Full variable domain (rest looked up from reference TRBV5-4 and TRBJ2-3): ETGVTQSPTHLIKTRGQQVTLRCSSQSGHNTVSWYQQALGQGPQFIFQYYREEENGRGNFPPRFSGLQFPNYSSELNVNALELDDSALYLCASSRELDRGTDTQYFGPGTRLTVL.

This clone was counted between two and nine times. V usage is TRBV18 and J usage is TRBJ1-3, with 8 bases that match TRBD1. The CDR3 has 16 residues. Trimming took 3 bases from V and 2 from J; bases not matched to a gene: 6. Germline lookup yields CDR1 KGHSH and CDR2 LQKENI. The CDR3 here is CASSPLSDRAGNTIYF. Here the CDR3 DNA reads TGTGCCAGCTCACCTTTGTCGGACAGGGCTGGAAACACCATATATTTT.

This chain joins TRBV6-5 and TRBJ2-1; possibly TRBD1 for D (6 bases). This CDR3 is 15 amino acids long. Trimming left V 6 bases short and J 6 bases short, with 18 bases between. The V gene's germline CDR1 is MNHEY and CDR2 SVGAGI. CDR3 protein: CASRPEGVRGNEQFF. DNA for the CDR3: TGTGCCAGCAGACCCGAGGGGGTGAGGGGCAATGAGCAGTTCTTC.

The CDR3 loop is CASSFDDRPRNQPQHF. The DNA for the CDR3 is TGTGCCAGCAGCTTCGACGACAGGCCCCGCAATCAGCCCCAGCATTTT. V and J are TRBV7-2 and TRBJ1-5, with D possibly TRBD1 on 6 matching bases. Looked up from germline, CDR1 is SGHTA and CDR2 is FQGNSA. This CDR3 is 16 amino acids long. V lost 3 bases and J lost 2, with 14 bases in between.

This clone showed up just a few times. The chain joins TRBV5-1 to TRBJ1-1, with a possible D match to TRBD1 (5 bases). The V gene's germline CDR1 is SGHRS and CDR2 YFSETQ. The CDR3 extends over 14 amino acids. V dropped 1 base and J dropped 2 bases, with 9 bases sitting between them. DNA of the CDR3: TGCGCCAGCAGCTTGCACGGGGGAAACACTGAAGCTTTCTTT. Encoded protein: CASSLHGGNTEAFF. The whole variable domain, filled in from reference TRBV5-1 and TRBJ1-1, reads KAGVTQTPRYLIKTRGQQVTLSCSPISGHRSVSWYQQTPGQGLQFLFEYFSETQRNKGNFPGRFSGRQFSNSRSEMNVSTLELGDSALYLCASSLHGGNTEAFFGQGTRLTVV.

The chain couples TRBV7-2 to TRBJ2-7; 12 bases are a match to TRBD2. With V trimmed by 5 bases and J by 3 bases, 5 bases remained unmatched. The CDR3 consists of 15 residues. Looked up from germline, CDR1 is SGHTA and CDR2 is FQGNSA. DNA for the CDR3: TGTGCCAGCAGCGTCACTAGCGGGGGGAACTACGAGCAGTACTTC. Translated, it gives CASSVTSGGNYEQYF.

V gene TRBV2 combines with J gene TRBJ1-1; D not certain. Trimming pared 6 bases from V and 0 bases from J, leaving 8 bases between. The CDR3 extends over 13 amino acids. Per germline, CDR1 SNHLY and CDR2 FYNNEI. CDR3 region: CASRLNMNTEAFF. In DNA, the CDR3 is TGTGCCAGCAGACTGAATATGAACACTGAAGCTTTCTTT.

This clone was counted only a few times. The V call is TRBV9, the J call TRBJ2-7, with a tentative D call TRBD1 (5 bases). This CDR3 spans 16 amino acids. Germline-derived CDR1 and CDR2 are SGDLS and YYNGEE. Trimming stripped 0 bases from V and 7 bases from J, with 20 bases between. CDR3 DNA: TGTGCCAGCAGCGTAGGTCGGTCGAAGGGGCCCGGGGAGCAGTACTTC. Its protein is CASSVGRSKGPGEQYF.

In DNA form, the CDR3 reads TGTGCCAGCAGGCGGACTGGGTCTGGTGAGCAGTACTTC. It codes for CASRRTGSGEQYF. The V gene is TRBV27, the J gene TRBJ2-7; possible D gene TRBD2, 5 bases. The CDR3 contains 13 residues. Trimming stripped 6 bases from V and 7 bases from J, with 16 bases between. Germline V lookup: CDR1 MNHEY, CDR2 SMNVEV (reference sequence).

The chain combines TRBV6-5 with TRBJ1-1; no clear D gene. Trimming cost V 0 bases and J 1 base, with 6 bases left between them. There are 14 residues in the CDR3. Germline CDR1 MNHEY, CDR2 SVGAGI. CDR3 region: CASSYSRGNTEAFF. CDR3 in DNA: TGTGCCAGCAGTTACTCGAGAGGGAACACTGAAGCTTTCTTT.

This clone has more than one count but fewer than ten. The chain is built from TRBV19 and TRBJ1-5; tentatively, D is TRBD1 (5 bases). CDR3 size: 15 residues. Between the trimmed V and J ends, which lost 6 bases and 4 bases, there was a span of 16 bases. Germline values: CDR1 LNHDA, CDR2 SQIVND (reference sequence). The CDR3 is CASSGGGVPNQPQHF. CDR3 coding DNA: TGTGCCAGTAGCGGTGGGGGGGTCCCAAATCAGCCCCAGCATTTT.

This clone occurred a few times. The chain recombines TRBV30 with TRBJ1-2; no definite D call. Trimming stripped 6 bases from V and 6 bases from J, with 14 bases between. Per germline, CDR1 GTSNPN and CDR2 SVGIG (reference sequence). CDR3 length: 12 amino acids. In nucleotides, the CDR3 is TGTGCCTGTAGTAGGAGGTTAAATGGCTACACCTTC. This encodes CACSRRLNGYTF.

This clone was recorded a few times. The chain has TRBV30 and TRBJ2-2; TRBD1 matches at 9 bases. V was clipped by 0 bases and J by 10 bases; unmatched bases: 9. CDR1 is GTSNPN and CDR2 is SVGIG in the germline V gene (reference sequence). This CDR3 is 15 amino acids long. CDR3 amino acids: CAWSVKGTGRLELFF. The CDR3 DNA reads as TGTGCCTGGAGTGTCAAAGGGACAGGGCGATTGGAGCTGTTTTTT. The full variable domain, its missing parts supplied by reference TRBV30 and TRBJ2-2, is SQTIHQWPATLVQPVGSPLSLECTVEGTSNPNLYWYRQAAGRGLQLLFYSVGIGQISSEVPQNLSASRPQDRQFILSSKKLLLSDSGFYLCAWSVKGTGRLELFFGEGSRLTVL.

The DNA of the CDR3 is TGTGCCAGCAGCTTAAGCGGGGGACCCAATGAGCAGTTCTTC. This codes for CASSLSGGPNEQFF. The rearrangement joins TRBV5-4 to TRBJ2-1, with TRBD2 matching 8 bases. Germline lookup yields CDR1 SGHNT and CDR2 YYREEE (reference sequence). Unmatched junction bases numbered 4, after V lost 2 bases and J lost 6 bases. CDR3 length: 14 amino acids.

Only a few counts were recorded for this clone. This chain uses TRBV5-6 with TRBJ2-2, with 11 bases identical to TRBD1. Per germline, CDR1 SGHDT and CDR2 YYEEEE. The CDR3 is 15 residues long. Trimming took 5 bases from V and 7 from J; bases not matched to a gene: 7. The CDR3 loop is CASRRTGGYVGELFF. As DNA, the CDR3 is TGTGCCAGCAGAAGGACAGGGGGCTATGTCGGGGAGCTGTTTTTT.

This chain links TRBV4-2 with TRBJ2-3; TRBD1 matches 10 bases. V gave up 4 bases and J gave up 5 bases; unmatched junction bases: 6. The CDR3 runs 15 residues. Looked up from germline, CDR1 is LGHNA and CDR2 is YNFKEQ. The DNA of the CDR3 is TGTGCCAGCAGCCCGGCGACAGGGGGCGTAGATACGCAGTATTTT. Translated: CASSPATGGVDTQYF.